This passage covers 27 T cell receptor beta chains from one sample sequenced in a study of T cells expressing NK-cell markers (dated by TCRdb to between 2020 and 2021). The library was prepared using 5' RACE. Instrument used: Illumina HiSeq 2000. After reprocessing by TCRdb, each CDR3 protein sequence is one entry, and no DNA is given. In this sample's table one finds 300,000 to 500,000 distinct CDR3 sequences. Clones ranked in the top ten supply around 11% of the sample. The sequenced material came from blood T cells: a sorted CD56 or NKG2C T cell subset, CD4+ or CD8+ T cells, or bulk PBMC T cells (not recorded which). These receptors originate from a woman aged 50 to 65 in good health. Donor details come from another sample of the same person, matched by shared clones.

J is TRBJ2-3 and V is TRBV6-1; TCRdb gives TRBD1 as the D gene, but with no DNA this cannot be confirmed. The germline gives CDR1 MNHNS, CDR2 SASEGT. The CDR3 runs to 15 residues. Here the CDR3 reads CASRGTGSRADTQYF.

The rearrangement joins TRBV6-5 to TRBJ2-7; checking the TCRdb D call of TRBD2 is not possible without DNA. Germline lookup yields CDR1 MNHEY and CDR2 SVGAGI. This CDR3 is built from 18 residues. CDR3 protein: CASSYSGLAGVGSYEQYF.

V is TRBV12-3 or TRBV12-4 and J is TRBJ1-2; TCRdb outputs TRBD1, but without DNA this stays unchecked. This CDR3 has 14 residues. The CDR3 region is CASSNAGTEYGYTF.

This CDR3 reads CASSPQDRDQPQHF. The chain is built from TRBV28 and TRBJ1-5; checking the TCRdb D call of TRBD1 is not possible without DNA. The CDR3 contains 14 residues. Germline CDR1 and CDR2: MDHEN and SYDVKM.

The J gene is TRBJ2-3, the V gene TRBV7-2; the TCRdb D gene call, TRBD2, has no DNA to confirm it. This CDR3 is 16 amino acids long. Germline CDR1 SGHTA, CDR2 FQGNSA. The chain's CDR3 is CASSFLSSGLTDTQYF.

The chain links TRBV21-1 to TRBJ2-1. TRBV21-1 is reported as a pseudogene. CDR3 length: 14 residues. The CDR3 is CASSSGQAVNEQFF.

The chain uses TRBV5-1 and TRBJ2-5. The CDR3 covers 14 residues. Germline V gene lookup returns CDR1 SGHRS and CDR2 YFSETQ. Here the CDR3 reads CASSFEIPLETQYF.

The V call is TRBV27, the J call TRBJ2-2; the TCRdb D gene call, TRBD1, has no DNA to confirm it. Germline values: CDR1 MNHEY, CDR2 SMNVEV (reference sequence). There are 12 residues in the CDR3. The chain's CDR3 is CASSFPAGELFF.

The rearrangement uses TRBV29-1 and TRBJ2-1; TCRdb lists TRBD1, though no DNA is available to test this call. The germline V gene encodes CDR1 SQVTM and CDR2 ANQGSEA. CDR3 length: 17 residues. CDR3 protein: CSVEGSHGQGWNNEQFF.

This sequence joins TRBV5-1 and TRBJ1-1; the D call from TCRdb, TRBD1, cannot be confirmed without DNA. The germline V gene has CDR1 SGHRS and CDR2 YFSETQ. The CDR3 length is 15 residues. CDR3 sequence reads: CASSLDMGLWTEAFF.

The chain is built from TRBV24-1 and TRBJ2-3; the TCRdb D gene call, TRBD1, has no DNA to confirm it. Per germline, CDR1 KGHDR and CDR2 SFDVKD. The CDR3 contains 14 residues. CDR3 sequence: CATSGTGDTDTQYF.

The V and J genes are TRBV15 and TRBJ2-4; the D call of TRBD1 rests on TCRdb alone, since no DNA is present to check it. This CDR3 contains 16 residues. Germline CDR1 is LNHNV and CDR2 is YYDKDF (reference sequence). The CDR3 region is CATSRDQGVSKNIQYF. Combining the CDR3 with reference TRBV15 and TRBJ2-4 gives the whole variable domain DAMVIQNPRYQVTQFGKPVTLSCSQTLNHNVMYWYQQKSSQAPKLLFHYYDKDFNNEADTPDNFQSRRPNTSFCFLDIRSPGLGDTAMYLCATSRDQGVSKNIQYFGAGTRLSVL.

The CDR3 here is CAISAQRERETQYF. The V and J genes are TRBV10-3 and TRBJ2-5; absent DNA, TCRdb's TRBD2 call cannot be checked. Per the germline V gene, CDR1 is ENHRY and CDR2 is SYGVKD. The CDR3 is 14 residues long.

This chain links TRBV14 with TRBJ1-1. Germline assignment: CDR1 SGHDN and CDR2 FVKESK. CDR3 length equals 15 residues. The CDR3 here is CASSQHQVLNTEAFF.

V gene TRBV29-1 combines with J gene TRBJ2-1. The V gene's germline CDR1 is SQVTM and CDR2 ANQGSEA. The CDR3 runs 14 residues. The CDR3 loop reads CSVEDLNEDNEQFF.

The chain recombines TRBV15 with TRBJ2-4; TCRdb reports TRBD2, a call that lacks DNA to check it against. The CDR3 covers 16 residues. Germline assignment: CDR1 LNHNV and CDR2 YYDKDF (reference sequence). This CDR3 reads CATSLPSSSAKNIQYF. The whole variable domain, filled in from reference TRBV15 and TRBJ2-4, reads DAMVIQNPRYQVTQFGKPVTLSCSQTLNHNVMYWYQQKSSQAPKLLFHYYDKDFNNEADTPDNFQSRRPNTSFCFLDIRSPGLGDTAMYLCATSLPSSSAKNIQYFGAGTRLSVL.

The rearrangement joins TRBV25-1 to TRBJ1-3. Germline V CDR1 and CDR2: MGHDK, SYGVNS. The CDR3 has 15 amino acids. This CDR3 is CASSERIAGGNTIYF.

The rearrangement joins TRBV24-1 to TRBJ2-3; with no DNA, the TCRdb D assignment of TRBD1 cannot be verified. Germline V gene lookup returns CDR1 KGHDR and CDR2 SFDVKD. The CDR3 has 14 residues. CDR3 region: CATSEPTVGSTQYF.

The chain combines TRBV20-1 with TRBJ1-1; no DNA is available, so the TRBD1 call from TCRdb remains unchecked. The germline CDR1 and CDR2 sequences are DFQATT and SNEGSKA (reference sequence). This CDR3 contains 14 residues. The CDR3 sequence is CSASVQQANAEAFF.

This chain connects TRBV28 to TRBJ2-3; TCRdb outputs TRBD2, but without DNA this stays unchecked. This CDR3 has 13 residues. CDR1 and CDR2 from the germline V gene are MDHEN and SYDVKM. The CDR3 spells CAILADRTDTQYF.

This chain connects TRBV11-2 to TRBJ2-1; absent DNA, TCRdb's TRBD2 call cannot be checked. Germline-derived CDR1 and CDR2 are SGHAT and FQNNGV. The CDR3 has 15 residues. CDR3 amino acids: CASSLGTSLYNEQFF.

V and J are TRBV6-8 and TRBJ1-4; without DNA, the TCRdb call of TRBD1 cannot be checked. The germline V gene has CDR1 MNHGY and CDR2 SAAAGT. The CDR3 has 19 residues. The CDR3 sequence: CASSYSPEGDGQQNEKLFF.

The chain links TRBV5-1 to TRBJ2-1; TCRdb's D call, TRBD1, is unchecked because there is no DNA. Germline V gene sequence: CDR1 SGHRS, CDR2 YFSETQ. The CDR3 runs to 18 residues. CDR3: CASSLGLRGGRTYNEQFF.

The CDR3 loop reads CASSSRGGAATEAFF. This chain connects TRBV11-3 to TRBJ1-1; TCRdb indicates TRBD1, and absent DNA this call remains unverified. The CDR3 is 15 amino acids. Germline lookup yields CDR1 SGHNT and CDR2 YENEEA.

The rearrangement joins TRBV6-5 to TRBJ1-2. Per germline, CDR1 MNHEY and CDR2 SVGAGI. The CDR3 loop spans 14 amino acids. The CDR3 region is CASSSALQGDGYTF.

The chain joins TRBV9 to TRBJ2-2; TCRdb's D gene call, TRBD2, goes unchecked for lack of DNA. This CDR3 is built from 16 residues. Germline CDR1 is SGDLS and CDR2 is YYNGEE. CDR3: CASSVGRGEVTGELFF.

The chain joins TRBV29-1 to TRBJ2-1; TCRdb reports TRBD2, a call that lacks DNA to check it against. The germline CDR1 and CDR2 sequences are SQVTM and ANQGSEA. The CDR3 runs to 11 residues. The CDR3 is CSVRQGYEQFF.